The entry that follows covers one T cell receptor beta chain sequence. Antigen unknown. These data belong to a study of beta chain features in type 1 diabetes. Sorting with CD45RO/CCR7/CD25/CD127/CD95/CD27 yielded naive, central memory, regulatory and stem-like memory CD4+ cells. cDNA synthesis used the whole RNA isolate, giving expressed TCRB sequences. The average output of naive, central memory and regulatory T cell samples was 3 million to 4 million reads. Produced via immunoSEQ multiplex PCR; TCRdb's table is partial and in-frame only. The sample contains some 370,000 clones, about 10% of which appear only once. General study findings and limits: Possible PCR preference for shorter templates applied equally to patients and controls. Shortening of TCRB CDR3s, moderate but significant, appeared in all four CD4+ subsets of Type 1 diabetes patients.

The CDR3 runs to 12 residues. Germline CDR1 and CDR2: SNHLY and FYNNEI. V gave up 4 bases and J gave up 8 bases; unmatched junction bases: 3. Material: central memory CD4+ T cells from blood. The J gene is TRBJ1-2, the V gene TRBV2; 8 positions match TRBD1. This receptor was identified in a man aged 30 to 45 with type 1 diabetes. CDR3 in DNA: TGTGCCAGCAGTGGACAGGGGAACGGCTACACCTTC. It yields the protein CASSGQGNGYTF.